A selection of T cell receptor beta chains follows, all from one sample in a study of technical replicates of blood from a handful of donors. Clones were read by immunoSEQ multiplex PCR, and TCRdb kept only the in-frame ones, dropping some. The table shows approximately 97,000 clones, with 85% to 95% occurring only once. Sample: T cells isolated from PBMCs. The receptor set was obtained from a human donor in good health. CDR3s include the opening cysteine and the closing phenylalanine or tryptophan.

J: TRBJ2-2; length: 15; V: TRBV5-1; CDR3: CASRETSGKVGELFF
J: TRBJ1-5; length: 12; V: TRBV5-6; CDR3: CASSLFGQPQHF
J: TRBJ2-3; length: 14; V: TRBV7-2; CDR3: CASTPLSSTDTQYF
J: TRBJ1-1; length: 11; V: TRBV30; CDR3: CAWSAGYEAFF
J: TRBJ2-7; length: 10; V: TRBV23-1; CDR3: CASTTYEQYF
J: TRBJ2-2; length: 14; V: TRBV19; CDR3: CASIGTGLTGELFF
J: TRBJ2-5; length: 16; V: TRBV28; CDR3: CASSLGLAGVLETQYF
J: TRBJ1-4; length: 15; V: TRBV19; CDR3: CASSIPRTGGEKLFF
J: TRBJ1-1; length: 14; V: TRBV19; CDR3: CASSSGQGRTEAFF
J: TRBJ2-7; length: 14; V: TRBV11-2; CDR3: CASSLRQGTYEQYF
J: TRBJ1-5; length: 15; V: TRBV11-3; CDR3: CASSPTGTGSQPQHF
J: TRBJ1-2; length: 14; V: TRBV9; CDR3: CASSETGTDYGYTF
J: TRBJ2-1; length: 15; V: TRBV7-9; CDR3: CASSSRGTSYNEQFF
J: TRBJ2-1; length: 15; V: TRBV30; CDR3: CAWSVLQRDYNEQFF
J: TRBJ2-1; length: 15; V: TRBV7-9; CDR3: CASSRDSGGQYEQFF
J: TRBJ2-2; length: 13; V: TRBV29-1; CDR3: CSVVELGAGELFF
J: TRBJ2-7; length: 14; V: TRBV7-7; CDR3: CASSLSSGSFEQYF
J: TRBJ2-1; length: 16; V: TRBV14; CDR3: CASSQWLAGLDNEQFF
J: TRBJ1-2; length: 13; V: TRBV2; CDR3: CASSGGGDYGYTF
J: TRBJ2-7; length: 13; V: TRBV28; CDR3: CASSRQGNGEQYF
J: TRBJ2-4; length: 13; V: TRBV6-1; CDR3: CASSEASTSYQYF
J: TRBJ1-4; length: 14; V: TRBV9; CDR3: CASSYGQGNEKLFF
J: TRBJ2-1; length: 15; V: TRBV9; CDR3: CASSYSQGFDNEQFF
J: TRBJ1-1; length: 14; V: TRBV5-4; CDR3: CASSYLFPNTEAFF